This T cell receptor beta chain was observed in a study of cytomegalovirus exposure and HLA in healthy donors. The PCR contained 60 Vbeta and 13 Jbeta primers. Libraries were prepared by immunoSEQ multiplex PCR; TCRdb keeps only in-frame clonotypes and omits some of them. The sample's table shows under 45,000 clones. This receptor was taken from a male donor in good health and CMV-seronegative. The specimen sequenced was PBMCs.

CDR3 coding DNA: TGCAGCGTTGATGGCACGCCTGACTATGGCTACACCTTC. The encoded protein is CSVDGTPDYGYTF. The genes are TRBV29-1 and TRBJ1-2; D ambiguous. The CDR3 runs to 13 residues. Germline CDR1 is SQVTM and CDR2 is ANQGSEA. V was shortened by 3 bases and J by 3 bases, with 11 bases between the two germline ends.